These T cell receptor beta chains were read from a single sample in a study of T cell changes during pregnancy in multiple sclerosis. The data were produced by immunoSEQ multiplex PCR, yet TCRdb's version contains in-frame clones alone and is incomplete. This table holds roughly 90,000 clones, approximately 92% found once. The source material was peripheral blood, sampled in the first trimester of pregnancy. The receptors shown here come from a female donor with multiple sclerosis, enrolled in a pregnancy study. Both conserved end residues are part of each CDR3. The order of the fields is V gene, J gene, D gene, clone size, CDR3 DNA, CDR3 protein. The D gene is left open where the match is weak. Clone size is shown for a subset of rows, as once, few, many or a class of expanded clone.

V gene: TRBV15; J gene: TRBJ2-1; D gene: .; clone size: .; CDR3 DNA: TGTGCCACCAGCAGAGATCTGGGCCTTGGGAGTGAGCAGTTCTTC; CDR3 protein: CATSRDLGLGSEQFF
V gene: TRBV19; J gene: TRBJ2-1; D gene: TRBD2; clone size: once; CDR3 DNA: TGTGCCAGTACCCAGCGGGGGAATCTGTTAGAGCAGTTCTTC; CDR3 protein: CASTQRGNLLEQFF
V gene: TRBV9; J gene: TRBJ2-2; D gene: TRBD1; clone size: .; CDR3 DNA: TGTGCCAGCAGCGTAGGCCCCACGCGAACGACAGGGGTCACCGGGGAGCTGTTTTTT; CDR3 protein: CASSVGPTRTTGVTGELFF
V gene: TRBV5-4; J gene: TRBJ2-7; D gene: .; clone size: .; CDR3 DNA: TGTGCCAGCAGTCCGGCGGGCCCCCGGCCCTACGAGCAGTACTTC; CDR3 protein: CASSPAGPRPYEQYF
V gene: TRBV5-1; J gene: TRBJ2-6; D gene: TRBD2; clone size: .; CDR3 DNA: TGCGCCAGCAGCCCACCGGGACTAGCGGGTCTTCAGGGGGCCAACGTCCTGACTTTC; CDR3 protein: CASSPPGLAGLQGANVLTF
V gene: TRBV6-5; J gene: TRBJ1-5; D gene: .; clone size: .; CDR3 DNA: TGTGCCAGCAGTTCATCAGGGCTGTTTAGCAATCAGCCCCAGCATTTT; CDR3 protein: CASSSSGLFSNQPQHF
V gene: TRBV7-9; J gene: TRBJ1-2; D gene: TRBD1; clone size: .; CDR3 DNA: TGTGCCAGCAGCCCACCGGGACAGGGGTATGGCTACACCTTC; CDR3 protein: CASSPPGQGYGYTF
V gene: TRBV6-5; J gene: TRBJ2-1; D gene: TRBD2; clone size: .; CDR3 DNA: TGTGCCAGCAGCCACGGACTAGCGGGCGACAATGAGCAGTTCTTC; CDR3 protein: CASSHGLAGDNEQFF
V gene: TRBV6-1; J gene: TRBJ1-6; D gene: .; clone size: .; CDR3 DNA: TGTGCCAGCATGGAGCGGATGGACTCACCCCTCCACTTT; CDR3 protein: CASMERMDSPLHF
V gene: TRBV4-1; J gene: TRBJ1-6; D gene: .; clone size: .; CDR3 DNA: TGCGCCAGCAGCCATTTTGGAGGGGTTGATTCACCCCTCCACTTT; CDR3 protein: CASSHFGGVDSPLHF
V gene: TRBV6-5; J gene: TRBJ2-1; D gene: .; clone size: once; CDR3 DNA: TGTGCCAGCAGGGAGGGGAGCTCCTACAATGAGCAGTTCTTC; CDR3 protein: CASREGSSYNEQFF
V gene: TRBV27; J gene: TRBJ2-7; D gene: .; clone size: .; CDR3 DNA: TGTGCCAGCAGTTCCAACTACGAGCAGTACTTC; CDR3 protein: CASSSNYEQYF
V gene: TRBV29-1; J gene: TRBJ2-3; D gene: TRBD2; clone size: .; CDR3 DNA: TGCAGCGTAGCGGGGGGGCCCACAGATACGCAGTATTTT; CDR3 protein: CSVAGGPTDTQYF